This paragraph reports one T cell receptor beta chain. This sample stems from a study of blood T cell repertoires in COVID-19. Overall study: Samples representing acute and convalescent COVID-19 were sourced from the United States, Italy and Spain.

The CDR3 consists of 17 residues. After removal of 3 bases from V and 0 bases from J, the junction contained 5 bases not matched to a gene. CDR1 and CDR2 from the germline V gene are LGHDT and YNNKEL (reference sequence). Per the original methods: Reference gene primer amplification yielded estimated nucleated cell counts. Some clones are missing from TCRdb's copy, which holds only in-frame ones; the method was immunoSEQ multiplex PCR. D and trimming were read from the DNA, whereas the V and J calls and clone size are those reported in that table. Of more than 75,000 clones in the sample, almost 90% were seen once.

Material: peripheral blood. The source is a woman of 80 years or more with acute or convalescent COVID-19. J is TRBJ1-6 and V is TRBV3-1 (or the pseudogene TRBV3-2); 7 nucleotides agree with TRBD1. The CDR3 spells CASSQTGSSSYNSPLHF. The CDR3 bases are TGTGCCAGCAGCCAGACAGGGTCCAGCTCCTATAATTCACCCCTCCACTTT.